A single sample is the source of the 32 T cell receptor beta chains below, sequenced in a study of T-cell memory formation after mild COVID-19. In TCRdb, the 5' RACE reads were re-called with MiXCR into one record per CDR3 protein. The table has fewer than 250,000 distinct CDR3 sequences, around 27% seen once. Sequenced material: PBMCs or a T cell subset sorted from them (not recorded which). The receptor source for this set is an adult woman who had mild COVID-19 (a few samples of this study predate the infection). Cell type and time point are not known.

The rearrangement uses TRBV9 and TRBJ2-7; D gene unclear. Trimming removed 0 bases at V and 0 bases at J, with 4 bases between. Germline assignment: CDR1 SGDLS and CDR2 YYNGEE. The CDR3 is 13 amino acids. CDR3 bases: TGTGCCAGCAGCGTAGCGGCCTCCTACGAGCAGTACTTC. This sequence encodes CASSVAASYEQYF.

In this sample, this clonotype turned up a few times. V and J are TRBV7-9 and TRBJ2-3; D not resolved. This CDR3 spans 13 amino acids. The V end lost 4 bases, the J end lost 4 bases, and 9 bases lay between the germline ends. The germline gives CDR1 SEHNR, CDR2 FQNEAQ (reference sequence). In nucleotides, the CDR3 is TGTGCCAGCAGCTCTCCCTTCGCAGATACGCAGTATTTT. Protein sequence: CASSSPFADTQYF.

This clonotype was seen a handful of times. The chain carries TRBV7-3 and TRBJ2-2; the match to TRBD1 covers 7 bases. This CDR3 spans 15 amino acids. Germline CDR1 is SGHTA and CDR2 is FQGTGA. After removal of 5 bases from V and 3 bases from J, the junction contained 6 bases not matched to a gene. Here the CDR3 reads CASSKTGMHTGELFF. In DNA form, the CDR3 reads TGTGCCAGCAGCAAGACAGGGATGCACACCGGGGAGCTGTTTTTT.

This clonotype was counted at least ten times. The rearrangement joins TRBV20-1 to TRBJ2-3; weak D call: TRBD1 (6 bases). The CDR3 runs 15 residues. V was clipped by 3 bases and J by 1 base, with 14 bases between them. Germline CDR1 and CDR2: DFQATT and SNEGSKA (reference sequence). The CDR3 DNA sequence: TGCAGTGCTAGCTCGAGGGCAGGGGGCACAGATACGCAGTATTTT. The encoded protein is CSASSRAGGTDTQYF.

The sample holds a few counts of this clonotype. The V gene is TRBV25-1, the J gene TRBJ2-1; the D call may be TRBD1 or TRBD2 (6 bases each). The CDR3 has 15 residues. V lost 4 bases and J lost 7, with 17 bases in between. The germline V gene encodes CDR1 MGHDK and CDR2 SYGVNS. The CDR3 DNA is TGTGCCAGCAGTGCGGGGGCCTACCAGGGTAATGAGCAGTTCTTC. Translated: CASSAGAYQGNEQFF.

In its sample, this clonotype was seen many times. This chain uses TRBV7-9 with TRBJ2-7, with 8 positions matching TRBD1. J lost 3 bases, V lost 5 bases, and 6 bases had no gene match. CDR1 and CDR2 (germline): SEHNR, FQNEAQ (reference sequence). The CDR3 consists of 14 residues. CDR3 sequence: CASSHRDRNYEQYF. CDR3 sequence (DNA): TGTGCCAGCAGCCACCGGGACAGGAACTACGAGCAGTACTTC. The complete variable domain, with remaining parts taken from reference TRBV7-9 and TRBJ2-7, reads DTGVSQNPRHKITKRGQNVTFRCDPISEHNRLYWYRQTLGQGPEFLTYFQNEAQLEKSRLLSDRFSAERPKGSFSTLEIQRTEQGDSAMYLCASSHRDRNYEQYFGPGTRLTVT.

The chain joins TRBV2 to TRBJ1-2; 8 bases match TRBD1. Germline V gives CDR1 SNHLY, CDR2 FYNNEI. The length of the CDR3 is 15 residues. V shed 6 bases and J 2 bases; nucleotides not matched to a gene: 8. CDR3 protein: CASRPRQGANYGYTF. CDR3 sequence (DNA): TGTGCCAGCAGGCCGCGGCAGGGGGCGAACTATGGCTACACCTTC.

In this sample, this clonotype turned up a few times. Since a much larger clone is just one base distant, this may be a read error. This rearrangement joins TRBV5-1 to TRBJ1-1; 8 bases fit TRBD1. The J segment lost 1 base and the V segment lost 3 bases, leaving 2 bases of the junction unmatched. This CDR3 spans 14 amino acids. Germline assignment: CDR1 SGHRS and CDR2 YFSETQ. The CDR3 loop is CASSWGQANTEAFF. CDR3 DNA sequence: TGCGCCAGCAGCTGGGGACAGGCGAACACTGAAGCTTTCTTT.

This clonotype turned up a few times. The chain joins TRBV29-1 to TRBJ1-2; D not resolved. The CDR3 runs to 11 residues. The V end lost 4 bases, the J end lost 8 bases, and 11 bases lay between the germline ends. In germline, CDR1 is SQVTM, CDR2 ANQGSEA. The CDR3 loop reads CSVAWGAGYTF. The CDR3 DNA reads as TGCAGCGTTGCCTGGGGAGCCGGCTACACCTTC.

This clonotype appeared a few times. The chain's CDR3 is CSARLAGGEQYF. CDR3 DNA: TGCAGTGCTAGACTAGCGGGAGGTGAGCAGTACTTC. J is TRBJ2-7 and V is TRBV20-1; 11 nucleotides match TRBD2. With 2 bases clipped from V and 7 bases from J, the junction kept 1 base outside the gene matches. Germline assignment: CDR1 DFQATT and CDR2 SNEGSKA (reference sequence). CDR3 length: 12 amino acids.

The rearrangement joins TRBV7-7 to TRBJ2-3, with D uncertain. V lost 2 bases, J lost 0 bases, and 12 bases lay in between. The CDR3 is 16 amino acids. Germline V gene lookup returns CDR1 SSHAT and CDR2 FNYEAQ (reference sequence). The CDR3 nucleotides read TGTGCCAGCAGCTTATGGTCCGAACATAGCACAGATACGCAGTATTTT. It specifies CASSLWSEHSTDTQYF.

This clonotype showed up many times. This chain links TRBV20-1 with TRBJ2-1, with D possibly being TRBD2 (6 bases). The CDR3 extends over 17 amino acids. V lost 0 bases and J lost 1, with 16 bases in between. The germline V gene encodes CDR1 DFQATT and CDR2 SNEGSKA (reference sequence). CDR3 protein: CSARDLPRDSSYNEQFF. The CDR3 DNA sequence: TGCAGTGCTAGAGACTTACCCCGGGACTCGTCCTACAATGAGCAGTTCTTC.

This clonotype was seen a handful of times. This chain links TRBV15 with TRBJ2-3, with D uncertain. V lost 2 bases to trimming and J lost 5 bases, with 11 bases between them. The CDR3 is made up of 14 amino acids. CDR1 LNHNV and CDR2 YYDKDF come from the germline V gene (reference sequence). The CDR3: CATSRSRLEDTQYF. The DNA for the CDR3 is TGTGCCACCAGCAGATCGCGCCTCGAAGATACGCAGTATTTT.

This clonotype appeared a few times. The rearrangement uses TRBV24-1 and TRBJ1-2; TRBD1 matches at 9 bases. This CDR3 has 16 amino acids. The germline V gene encodes CDR1 KGHDR and CDR2 SFDVKD. Losses at the gene ends were 3 bases for V and 7 bases for J; bases not matched to a gene: 11. The CDR3 sequence is CATSDRSGTGTGGYTF. The CDR3, as DNA: TGTGCCACCAGTGATCGCTCCGGGACAGGGACCGGTGGCTACACCTTC.

The chain joins TRBV6-6 to TRBJ1-1; D perhaps matches TRBD1 (6 bases). Germline V gene data show CDR1 as MNHNY and CDR2 as SVGAGI (reference sequence). The CDR3 runs to 16 residues. V gave up 8 bases and J gave up 1 base, with 20 bases separating them. CDR3 in amino acids: CASWVGQIITNTEAFF. The CDR3 DNA is TGTGCCAGCTGGGTAGGACAGATAATAACGAACACTGAAGCTTTCTTT.

In this sample, this clonotype turned up a few times. The chain couples TRBV19 to TRBJ2-2; 9 bases line up with TRBD2. The CDR3 covers 12 residues. Unmatched junction bases numbered 0, after V lost 7 bases and J lost 6 bases. Germline CDR1 is LNHDA and CDR2 is SQIVND (reference sequence). CDR3 loop: CASKREAGELFF. The CDR3 bases are TGTGCCAGTAAGCGGGAGGCCGGGGAGCTGTTTTTT.

The chain combines TRBV2 with TRBJ1-2; unclear D gene. CDR1 and CDR2 from the germline V gene are SNHLY and FYNNEI. Trimming took off 2 bases at V and 5 bases at J, with 9 bases between the two ends. The CDR3 spans 13 residues. CDR3 protein: CASSELRDYGYTF. DNA of the CDR3: TGTGCCAGCAGTGAATTGAGGGATTATGGCTACACCTTC.

The chain uses TRBV6-1 and TRBJ2-7; 9 positions agree with TRBD1. This CDR3 comprises 14 residues. CDR1 MNHNS and CDR2 SASEGT come from the germline V gene. Trimming removed 5 bases from V and 7 bases from J; junction bases left unmatched: 9. The CDR3 sequence is CASSYRTGVGEQYF. DNA for the CDR3: TGTGCCAGCAGTTACCGGACAGGGGTAGGGGAGCAGTACTTC.

The gene calls are TRBV6-1 and TRBJ1-2, with D unclear. The CDR3 totals 12 residues. The V and J ends lost 11 bases and 3 bases respectively, with 13 bases between them. Germline V gene lookup returns CDR1 MNHNS and CDR2 SASEGT. Written as DNA, the CDR3 is TGTGCCCTCGGGTCAAGACACTATGGCTACACCTTC. Translated: CALGSRHYGYTF.

This clonotype came up once. As DNA, the CDR3 is TGCGCCAGCAGCACCGGGACAGGGATGCCCGAAGCTTTCTTT. The encoded protein is CASSTGTGMPEAFF. The chain has TRBV5-1 and TRBJ1-1; 9 bases match TRBD1. The germline CDR1 and CDR2 sequences are SGHRS and YFSETQ. V gave up 4 bases and J gave up 8 bases; unmatched junction bases: 9. The CDR3 spans 14 residues.

The V gene is TRBV6-1, the J gene TRBJ2-5; 8 bases fit TRBD2. Germline trimming cut 3 bases from V and 2 bases from J; bases unmatched to any gene: 5. The CDR3 contains 15 residues. Germline V gene sequence: CDR1 MNHNS, CDR2 SASEGT. CDR3 nucleotide sequence: TGTGCCAGCAGTGATCTAGCGGGCGAACAAGAGACCCAGTACTTC. As protein: CASSDLAGEQETQYF.

This clonotype was observed a handful of times. The chain carries TRBV30 and TRBJ2-7; either TRBD1 or TRBD2 may fit D (5 bases each). V lost 1 base and J lost 0, with 7 bases in between. Germline V CDR1 and CDR2: GTSNPN, SVGIG (reference sequence). The CDR3 covers 13 residues. The CDR3 bases are TGTGCCTGGAGTGGAGGGGCCTCCTACGAGCAGTACTTC. Residues: CAWSGGASYEQYF.

The genes are TRBV14 and TRBJ2-1; D perhaps matches TRBD2 (6 bases). The CDR3 has 15 amino acids. CDR1 and CDR2 from the germline V gene are SGHDN and FVKESK. Trimming shortened V by 4 bases and J by 0 bases, and 10 bases separated the two germline ends. The CDR3 sequence is CASSPRGSSYNEQFF. CDR3 DNA sequence: TGTGCCAGCAGCCCTCGGGGGAGCTCCTACAATGAGCAGTTCTTC. The complete variable domain, with remaining parts taken from reference TRBV14 and TRBJ2-1, reads EAGVTQFPSHSVIEKGQTVTLRCDPISGHDNLYWYRRVMGKEIKFLLHFVKESKQDESGMPNNRFLAERTGGTYSTLKVQPAELEDSGVYFCASSPRGSSYNEQFFGPGTRLTVL.

This clonotype was counted only a few times. V is TRBV18 and J is TRBJ2-3, with D possibly TRBD2 on 6 matching bases. The length of the CDR3 is 13 residues. The V end was cut by 5 bases, the J end by 5 bases, with 11 bases between. Germline values: CDR1 KGHSH, CDR2 LQKENI. The chain's CDR3 is CASSDQGGDTQYF. CDR3 nucleotide sequence: TGTGCCAGCTCAGACCAGGGAGGAGATACGCAGTATTTT.

This chain joins TRBV7-3 and TRBJ2-5, with 9 bases matching TRBD2. Per germline, CDR1 SGHTA and CDR2 FQGTGA. V dropped 5 bases and J dropped 1; count of bases not matched to a gene: 2. This CDR3 is 14 amino acids long. As DNA, the CDR3 is TGTGCCAGCAGCCCTAGCGGGACCCAAGAGACCCAGTACTTC. Its translation is CASSPSGTQETQYF.

This clonotype was counted between two and nine times. The gene calls are TRBV20-1 and TRBJ1-1; D is unclear. From germline, CDR1 is DFQATT and CDR2 SNEGSKA (reference sequence). This CDR3 spans 12 amino acids. V was pared by 3 bases and J by 3 bases, with 8 bases between. For the CDR3, the DNA is TGCAGTGCTAGCGGAGGGTACACTGAAGCTTTCTTT. Encoded protein: CSASGGYTEAFF.

This chain uses TRBV29-1 with TRBJ2-7; TRBD2 aligns across 8 bases. CDR1 is SQVTM, CDR2 ANQGSEA, per germline. J lost 2 bases, V lost 7 bases, and 10 bases had no gene match. The CDR3 loop spans 14 amino acids. The CDR3 spells CSAVREGVPYEQYF. The CDR3 DNA reads as TGCAGCGCTGTCCGGGAGGGGGTACCCTACGAGCAGTACTTC.

CDR3 amino acids: CAISEDSIWGGYTF. The CDR3 DNA sequence: TGTGCCATCAGTGAGGACAGCATCTGGGGAGGCTACACCTTC. The rearrangement uses TRBV10-3 and TRBJ1-2; a weak D match, TRBD1 (5 bases). Germline assignment: CDR1 ENHRY and CDR2 SYGVKD. Trimming took 2 bases from V and 8 from J, leaving 15 bases between them. CDR3 length: 14 amino acids.

This chain connects TRBV7-8 to TRBJ2-7; 14 bases are a match to TRBD2. V lost 4 bases and J lost 7; bases outside the gene matches: 6. The CDR3 spans 15 residues. The germline V gene has CDR1 SGHVS and CDR2 FQNEAQ. CDR3 in amino acids: CASSWGLAGVGEQYF. DNA of the CDR3: TGTGCCAGCAGCTGGGGACTAGCGGGAGTAGGGGAGCAGTACTTC. Complete variable domain (other parts from reference TRBV7-8 and TRBJ2-7): GAGVSQSPRYKVAKRGQDVALRCDPISGHVSLFWYQQALGQGPEFLTYFQNEAQLDKSGLPSDRFFAERPEGSVSTLKIQRTQQEDSAVYLCASSWGLAGVGEQYFGPGTRLTVT.

The rearrangement uses TRBV7-2 and TRBJ2-5; D is ambiguous. The V and J ends lost 3 bases and 4 bases respectively, with 9 bases between them. Germline CDR1 reads SGHTA; CDR2 reads FQGNSA. This CDR3 is built from 13 residues. The CDR3 spells CASSFSVLETQYF. The DNA for the CDR3 is TGTGCCAGCAGCTTTTCAGTCCTAGAGACCCAGTACTTC.

This clonotype was seen only a few times. CDR3 sequence reads: CSVEKTGISGGTGELFF. CDR3 coding DNA: TGCAGCGTTGAAAAGACGGGTATCAGCGGGGGCACCGGGGAGCTGTTTTTT. The chain combines TRBV29-1 with TRBJ2-2; 8 bases are shared with TRBD2. Germline V gene sequence: CDR1 SQVTM, CDR2 ANQGSEA. With V trimmed by 2 bases and J by 4 bases, 12 bases remained unmatched. The CDR3 is 17 residues long.

The CDR3 is CASSWGQETQYF. CDR3 sequence (DNA): TGTGCCAGCAGCTGGGGGCAAGAGACCCAGTACTTC. The V and J genes are TRBV6-1 and TRBJ2-5; either TRBD1 or TRBD2 may fit D (5 bases each). Trimming took 6 bases from V and 2 from J, leaving 7 bases between them. Germline-derived CDR1 and CDR2 are MNHNS and SASEGT. This CDR3 contains 12 residues.